This TCR beta chain is from a study of shared clonotypes between healthy human individuals. On the study more broadly: Per donor, CD8 memory used one plate, CD8 naive used two, CD4 memory used three and CD4 naive used three.

In its sample, this clone was seen once. An assay was performed, and its level was deep. Here immunoSEQ multiplex PCR was the method, and the copy in TCRdb shows in-frame clones only, minus some. Of more than 1.2 million clones in the sample, 98% to 99% were seen once. The receptor was isolated from a man aged 25-45 years in good health. The sample was naive CD4+ T cells sorted from blood. As for subset: CD45RA+ positively selected.

The CDR3 region has the DNA TGTGCCAGCAGCTCACCCCAGGGACCTGGAAACACCATATATTTT. Translation gives CASSSPQGPGNTIYF. This chain joins TRBV7-2 and TRBJ1-3; TRBD1 is a possible D gene (5 bases). The CDR3 extends over 15 amino acids. Germline V CDR1 and CDR2: SGHTA, FQGNSA. V was trimmed by 4 bases and J by 2 bases, leaving 12 bases between them. The whole variable domain, filled in from reference TRBV7-2 and TRBJ1-3, reads GAGVSQSPSNKVTEKGKDVELRCDPISGHTALYWYRQSLGQGLEFLIYFQGNSAPDKSGLPSDRFSAERTGGSVSTLTIQRTQQEDSAVYLCASSSPQGPGNTIYFGEGSWLTVV.